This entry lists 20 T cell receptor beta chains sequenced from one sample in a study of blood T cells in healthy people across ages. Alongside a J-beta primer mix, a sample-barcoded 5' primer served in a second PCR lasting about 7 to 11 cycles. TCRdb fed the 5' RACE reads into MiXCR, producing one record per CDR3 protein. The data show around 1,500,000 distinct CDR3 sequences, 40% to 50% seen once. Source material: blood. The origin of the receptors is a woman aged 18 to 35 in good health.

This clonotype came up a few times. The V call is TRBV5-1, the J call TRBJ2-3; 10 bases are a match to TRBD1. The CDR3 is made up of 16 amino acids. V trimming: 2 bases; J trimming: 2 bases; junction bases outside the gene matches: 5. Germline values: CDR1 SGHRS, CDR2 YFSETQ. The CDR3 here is CASSFGGQGFTDTQYF. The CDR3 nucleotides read TGCGCCAGCAGCTTCGGGGGACAGGGGTTCACAGATACGCAGTATTTT.

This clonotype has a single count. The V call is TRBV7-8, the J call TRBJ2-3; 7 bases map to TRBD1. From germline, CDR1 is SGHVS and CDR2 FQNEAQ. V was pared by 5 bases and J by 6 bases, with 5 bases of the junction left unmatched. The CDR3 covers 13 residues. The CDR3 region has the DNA TGTGCCAGCAGCGTGACAGGGATGGATACGCAGTATTTT. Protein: CASSVTGMDTQYF.

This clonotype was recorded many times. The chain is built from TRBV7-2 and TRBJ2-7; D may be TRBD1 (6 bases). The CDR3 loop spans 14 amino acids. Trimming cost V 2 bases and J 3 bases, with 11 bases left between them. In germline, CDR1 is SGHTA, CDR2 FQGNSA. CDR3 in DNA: TGTGCCAGCAGCTTATTGGGCAGGGGCTACGAGCAGTACTTC. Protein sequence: CASSLLGRGYEQYF.

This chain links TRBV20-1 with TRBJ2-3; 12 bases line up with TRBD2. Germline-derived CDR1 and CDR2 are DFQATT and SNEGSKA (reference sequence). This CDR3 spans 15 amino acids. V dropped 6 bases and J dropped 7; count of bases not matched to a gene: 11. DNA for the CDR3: TGCAGTGCCACTCTAGCGGGAGGGCCTAAGAATACGCAGTATTTT. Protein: CSATLAGGPKNTQYF.

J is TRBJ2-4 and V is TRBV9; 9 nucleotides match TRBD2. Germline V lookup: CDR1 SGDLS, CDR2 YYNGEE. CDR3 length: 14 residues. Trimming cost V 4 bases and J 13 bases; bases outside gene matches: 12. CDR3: CASSTSGRTGEQYF. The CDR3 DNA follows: TGTGCCAGCAGCACTAGCGGGCGTACGGGGGAGCAGTACTTC.

The CDR3 is CASSLLGDRVLDTQYF. CDR3 coding DNA: TGTGCCAGCAGCTTATTAGGGGACAGGGTATTAGATACGCAGTATTTT. The chain carries TRBV7-2 and TRBJ2-3, with 9 bases identical to TRBD1. Germline V CDR1 and CDR2: SGHTA, FQGNSA. Germline trimming cut 2 bases from V and 5 bases from J; bases unmatched to any gene: 8. The CDR3 consists of 16 residues. Full variable domain (outside the CDR3, taken from reference TRBV7-2 and TRBJ2-3): GAGVSQSPSNKVTEKGKDVELRCDPISGHTALYWYRQSLGQGLEFLIYFQGNSAPDKSGLPSDRFSAERTGGSVSTLTIQRTQQEDSAVYLCASSLLGDRVLDTQYFGPGTRLTVL.

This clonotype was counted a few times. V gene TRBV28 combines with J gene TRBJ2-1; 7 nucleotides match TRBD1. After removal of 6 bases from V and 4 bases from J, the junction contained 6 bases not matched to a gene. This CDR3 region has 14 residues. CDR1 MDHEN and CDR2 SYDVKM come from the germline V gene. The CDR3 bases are TGTGCCAGCAGACTTCCGGGACAGTACAATGAGCAGTTCTTC. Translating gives CASRLPGQYNEQFF.

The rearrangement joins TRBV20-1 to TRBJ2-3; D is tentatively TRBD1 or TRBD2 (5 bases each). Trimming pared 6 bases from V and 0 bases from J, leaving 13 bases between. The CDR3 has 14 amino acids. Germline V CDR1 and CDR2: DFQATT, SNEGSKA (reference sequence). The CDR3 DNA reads TGCAGTGCCATTAAGGGGACGAGCACAGATACGCAGTATTTT. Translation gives CSAIKGTSTDTQYF.

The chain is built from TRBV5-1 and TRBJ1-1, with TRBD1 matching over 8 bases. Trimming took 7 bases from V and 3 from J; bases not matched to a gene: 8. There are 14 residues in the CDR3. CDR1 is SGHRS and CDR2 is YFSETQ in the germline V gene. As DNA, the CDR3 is TGCGCCAGCCGGAAAGGACAGGGAGACACTGAAGCTTTCTTT. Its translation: CASRKGQGDTEAFF.

Written as DNA, the CDR3 is TGTGCCAGCAGCCCCATAATGGAAGGCAACTATGGCTACACCTTC. Protein sequence: CASSPIMEGNYGYTF. The chain employs TRBV13 and TRBJ1-2; no clear D. The CDR3 is made up of 15 amino acids. CDR1 PRHDT and CDR2 FYEKMQ come from the germline V gene (reference sequence). V was clipped by 5 bases and J by 2 bases, with 15 bases between them.

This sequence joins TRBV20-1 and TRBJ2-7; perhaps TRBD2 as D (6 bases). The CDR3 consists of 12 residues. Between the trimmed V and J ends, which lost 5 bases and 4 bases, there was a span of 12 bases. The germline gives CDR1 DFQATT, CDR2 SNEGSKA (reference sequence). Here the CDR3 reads CSAARDSYEQYF. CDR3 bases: TGCAGTGCTGCCCGGGACTCGTACGAGCAGTACTTC.

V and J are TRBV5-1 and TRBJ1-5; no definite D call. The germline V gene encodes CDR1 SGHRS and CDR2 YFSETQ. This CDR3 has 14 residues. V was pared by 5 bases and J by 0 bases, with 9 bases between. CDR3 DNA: TGCGCCAGCAGTGCCACCAATAGCAATCAGCCCCAGCATTTT. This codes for CASSATNSNQPQHF. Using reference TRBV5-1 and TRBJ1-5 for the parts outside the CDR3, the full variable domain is KAGVTQTPRYLIKTRGQQVTLSCSPISGHRSVSWYQQTPGQGLQFLFEYFSETQRNKGNFPGRFSGRQFSNSRSEMNVSTLELGDSALYLCASSATNSNQPQHFGDGTRLSIL.

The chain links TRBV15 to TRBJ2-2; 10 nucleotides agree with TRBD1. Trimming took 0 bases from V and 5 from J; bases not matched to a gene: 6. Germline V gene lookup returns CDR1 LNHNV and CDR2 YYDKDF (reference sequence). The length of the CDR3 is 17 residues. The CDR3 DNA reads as TGTGCCACCAGCAGAGATCGCGACAGGGGGCGTACCGGGGAGCTGTTTTTT. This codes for CATSRDRDRGRTGELFF.

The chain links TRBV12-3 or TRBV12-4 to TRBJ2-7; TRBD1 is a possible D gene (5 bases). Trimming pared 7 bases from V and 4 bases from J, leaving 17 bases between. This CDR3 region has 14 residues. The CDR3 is CASTEDISEYEQYF. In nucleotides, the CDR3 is TGTGCCAGCACCGAGGACATCTCGGAATACGAGCAGTACTTC.

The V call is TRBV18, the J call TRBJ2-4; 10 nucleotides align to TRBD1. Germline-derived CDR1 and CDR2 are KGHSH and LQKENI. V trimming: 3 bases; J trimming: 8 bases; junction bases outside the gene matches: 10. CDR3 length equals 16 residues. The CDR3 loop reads CASSPLSGTGVHIQYF. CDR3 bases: TGTGCCAGCTCACCCCTATCCGGGACAGGGGTACACATTCAGTACTTC. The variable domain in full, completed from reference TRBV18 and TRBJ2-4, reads NAGVMQNPRHLVRRRGQEARLRCSPMKGHSHVYWYRQLPEEGLKFMVYLQKENIIDESGMPKERFSAEFPKEGPSILRIQQVVRGDSAAYFCASSPLSGTGVHIQYFGAGTRLSVL.

The CDR3 sequence: CASSADGLGTTQYF. The CDR3 bases are TGTGCCAGCAGCGCGGACGGACTGGGGACGACCCAGTACTTC. The chain links TRBV7-6 to TRBJ2-5; TRBD1 or TRBD2 may be the D gene (5 bases each). The CDR3 spans 14 residues. Germline CDR1 reads SGHVS; CDR2 reads FNYEAQ. V gave up 5 bases and J gave up 7 bases, with 17 bases separating them.

The CDR3: CSVMNSGTGDYGYTF. For the CDR3, the DNA is TGCAGCGTTATGAACTCCGGGACAGGGGACTATGGCTACACCTTC. The chain recombines TRBV29-1 with TRBJ1-2; 10 bases are a match to TRBD1. The J segment lost 3 bases and the V segment lost 5 bases, leaving 9 bases of the junction unmatched. CDR1 is SQVTM, CDR2 ANQGSEA, per germline. The CDR3 loop spans 15 amino acids.

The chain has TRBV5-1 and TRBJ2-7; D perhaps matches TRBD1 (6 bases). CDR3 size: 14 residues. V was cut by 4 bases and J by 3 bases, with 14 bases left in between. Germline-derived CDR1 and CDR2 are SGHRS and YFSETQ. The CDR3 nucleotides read TGCGCCAGCAGCCCAGGACAGAATGTCTACGAGCAGTACTTC. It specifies CASSPGQNVYEQYF.

This CDR3 is CSVAGQGNGYTF. DNA for the CDR3: TGCAGCGTTGCCGGACAGGGAAATGGCTACACCTTC. The V call is TRBV29-1, the J call TRBJ1-2; TRBD1 aligns across 8 bases. The ends lost 4 bases at V and 6 bases at J; junction bases unmatched: 4. Germline-derived CDR1 and CDR2 are SQVTM and ANQGSEA. This CDR3 has 12 residues.

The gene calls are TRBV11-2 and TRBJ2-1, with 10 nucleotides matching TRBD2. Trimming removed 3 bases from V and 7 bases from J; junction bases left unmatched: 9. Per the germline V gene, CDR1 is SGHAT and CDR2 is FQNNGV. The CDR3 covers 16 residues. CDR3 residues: CASSLGLAGAWNEQFF. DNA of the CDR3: TGTGCCAGCAGCTTGGGGCTAGCGGGGGCCTGGAATGAGCAGTTCTTC.